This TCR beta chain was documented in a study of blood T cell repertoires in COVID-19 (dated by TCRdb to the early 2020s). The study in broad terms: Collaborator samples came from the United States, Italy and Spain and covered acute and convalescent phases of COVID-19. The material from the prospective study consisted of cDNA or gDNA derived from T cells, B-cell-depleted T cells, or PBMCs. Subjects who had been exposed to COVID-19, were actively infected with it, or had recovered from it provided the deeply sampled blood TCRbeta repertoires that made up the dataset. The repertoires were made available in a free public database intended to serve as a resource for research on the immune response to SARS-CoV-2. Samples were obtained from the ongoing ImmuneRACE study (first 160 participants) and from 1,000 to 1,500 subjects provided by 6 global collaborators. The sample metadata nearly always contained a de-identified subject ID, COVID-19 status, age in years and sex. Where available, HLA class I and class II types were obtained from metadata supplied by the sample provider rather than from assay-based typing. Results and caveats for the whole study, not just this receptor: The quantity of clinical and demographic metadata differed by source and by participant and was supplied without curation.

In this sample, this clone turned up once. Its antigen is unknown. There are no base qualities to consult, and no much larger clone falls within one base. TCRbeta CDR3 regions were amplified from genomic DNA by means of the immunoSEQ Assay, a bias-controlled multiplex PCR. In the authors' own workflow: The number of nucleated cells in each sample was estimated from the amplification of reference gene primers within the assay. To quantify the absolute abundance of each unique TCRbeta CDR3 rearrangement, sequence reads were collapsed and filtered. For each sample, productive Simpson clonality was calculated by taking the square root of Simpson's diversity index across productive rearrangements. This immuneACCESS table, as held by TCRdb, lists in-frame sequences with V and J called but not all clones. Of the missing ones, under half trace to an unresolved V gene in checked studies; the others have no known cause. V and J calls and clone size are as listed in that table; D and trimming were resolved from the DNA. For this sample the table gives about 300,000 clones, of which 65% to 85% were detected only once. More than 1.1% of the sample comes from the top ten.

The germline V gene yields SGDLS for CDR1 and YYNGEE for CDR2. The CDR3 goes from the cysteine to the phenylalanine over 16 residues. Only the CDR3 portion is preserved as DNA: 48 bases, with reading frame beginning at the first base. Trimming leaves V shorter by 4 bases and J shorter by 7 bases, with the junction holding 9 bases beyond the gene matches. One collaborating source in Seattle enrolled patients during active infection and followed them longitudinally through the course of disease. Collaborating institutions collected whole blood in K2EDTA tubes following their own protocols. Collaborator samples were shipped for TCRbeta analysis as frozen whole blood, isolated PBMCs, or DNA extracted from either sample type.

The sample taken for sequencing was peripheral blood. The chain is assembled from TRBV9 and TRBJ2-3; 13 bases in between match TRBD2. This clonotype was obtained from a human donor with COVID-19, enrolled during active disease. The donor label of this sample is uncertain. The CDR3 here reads CASSQGLAGEVYTQYF. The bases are TGTGCCAGCAGCCAAGGACTAGCGGGAGAGGTGTATACGCAGTATTTT.